This TCR beta chain was identified in a study of cytomegalovirus exposure and HLA in healthy donors (TCRdb year 2017). Looking at the study overall: In an earlier analysis of under 600 of the donors, approximately 300 Gb of sequence data and 120 million or so unique TCR beta sequences from roughly 200 million T cells were reported. The genetic ancestry cluster associated with self-reported Caucasian donors included about 81% of the approximately 400 genotyped donors. A later analysis re-examined previously published TCR beta repertoires from more than 650 donors and added high-resolution HLA genotyping to investigate patterns of TCR occurrence. In addition to the first cohort of about 650 subjects, a separate validation cohort of 130 or so different subjects was used. The study was designed to test whether signatures of past pathogen exposure could be identified by cataloging public T cell receptors. Among about 400 genotyped donors of the cohort, an average of around 250,000 unique TCR beta nucleotide sequences was sequenced per donor, of which about 19% were non-productive. Rather than using new phenotypic data, the later analysis identified candidate immune exposures from TCR beta sequences and from how often those sequences occurred across donors. The study profiled the T cell repertoires of hundreds of subjects by immunosequencing and related them to cytomegalovirus serostatus. An early release covering some 640 HLA-typed donors comprised approximately 290 gigabases of sequencing data and around 80 million unique TCR sequences. An earlier analysis of several hundred of the donors used high-throughput TCR beta sequencing to judge whether each TCR beta V gene segment behaved as functional or pseudogenic. HLA typing covered class I and class II loci at four-digit resolution. The number of donors typed differed by locus, with about 629-630 for A, B, C, DRB1 and DQB1, around 520 for DQA1, 606 for DPA1, and about 450 for DPB1. Because of strong linkage in the cohort, 4 to 6 DR-DQ haplotypes were treated as single units for association and clustering. High-throughput TCR immunosequencing, statistical association of individual TCRs with disease status, and machine learning were combined to predict cytomegalovirus infection status. In a later genetic analysis, genome-wide SNP genotypes for about 65% of the roughly 700 donors were used, and that subset was treated as a discovery cohort. Every repertoire in the discovery cohort had been generated on one and the same sequencing platform. Alongside the repertoire data, information on donor age, sex, ethnicity and CMV serostatus was compiled.

The cohort comprised around 690 healthy bone marrow donors. At the time of sampling, every cohort member was nominally healthy, though immune exposures that went unrecorded were likely present. The donor was CMV seropositive and was included in the group of about 290 seropositive cohort members. Every donor gave a peripheral blood sample, and the peripheral blood mononuclear cells from that sample were used for TCR beta sequencing. Genomic DNA extraction from the blood cell samples was performed with the Qiagen DNeasy Blood Extraction Kit. Library generation was performed with the immunoSEQ multiplex PCR assay. The multiplex PCR relied on a mix of 60 forward primers for TCR Vbeta segments and 13 reverse primers for TCR Jbeta segments. The CDR3 region of rearranged TCR beta genes was amplified from genomic DNA with a multiplex PCR assay. Amplified TCR beta libraries were sequenced as 87-base-pair reads on the Illumina HiSeq System. Regarding the original processing steps: Across the 640 or so repertoires, a later analysis counted around 80 million unique TCR beta chains, 9.5 million to 12 million of which were shared by at least two donors. To remove PCR and sequencing errors, raw reads were error-corrected and collapsed into unique sequences using a nearest-neighbor algorithm that merged closely related sequences. V, D and J gene segments were assigned by aligning CDR3 sequences to IMGT reference sequences. For a sequence to be retained, a match of at least six nucleotides to both a V gene segment and a J gene segment was required. A rearrangement counted as productive if the CDR3 had no stop codons and remained in frame with V and J, and every other rearrangement counted as non-productive. CDR3 was defined by IMGT convention, running from the second conserved V-encoded cysteine to the conserved J-encoded phenylalanine. The earlier analysis of some 540 of the donors excluded any sequence lacking an unambiguous match to a single V gene segment. In an earlier analysis of several hundred of the donors, V segments were called functional above 56.7% productive rearrangements and were called segregating when the between-donor standard deviation exceeded 5%. A statistical classification framework was developed to diagnose cytomegalovirus status using the catalog of TCR beta chain sequences. V and J gene assignment, in a later analysis, came from comparing TCR nucleotide sequences with IMGT/GENE-DB human TR gene sequences. Using the TCRdist pipeline, a later analysis assigned CDR3 sequences along with most-parsimonious VDJ recombination scenarios. A later analysis defined each TCR beta chain by its CDR3 amino acid sequence plus V-gene family, and excluded reads lacking a unique V-gene family. As a way to deal with suspected cross-contamination and a sequencing artifact, a later analysis dropped roughly 620 nucleotide sequences that were highly shared and had low generation probability. A later analysis calculated a clonal expansion index for each public chain from normalized within-repertoire ranks of inferred template counts. In a later analysis, generation probabilities were computed with a VDJ recombination model fitted to out-of-frame rearrangements, and the resulting probabilities were checked against IGoR. In a later analysis, TCR-TCR, TCR-HLA and TCR-CMV co-occurrence was scored with hypergeometric tests, and a repertoire-size bias correction was applied to TCR pairs. A later analysis estimated false discovery rates by permuting HLA or CMV assignments 20 times. In a later analysis, co-occurring TCRs were grouped with DBSCAN, and TCRdist sequence similarity was added when clustering was performed within HLA-allele-positive subsets. Repertoires with fewer than 30,000 or more than 120,000 public chains, plus five repertoires with anomalous nucleotide sharing, were excluded from co-occurrence clustering. What TCRdb holds here is the immuneACCESS table cut down to in-frame rearrangements. Part of the clones is not present; checked against another copy, under half of the missing clones reflect an unresolved V gene, and the others are unexplained. The V and J calls and clone size are taken from that table; D and trimming were inferred from the DNA. The table for this sample lists over 100,000 clones; approximately 70% of them were counted only once. The ten top clones hold around 9% of the sample.

The CDR3 runs 16 amino acids, cysteine and phenylalanine included. The kept DNA is CDR3 alone, 48 bases in frame from the first base. The germline V end is reduced by 4 bases and the J end by 4 bases; junction bases left unmatched: 5. The germline V gene yields SGHNT for CDR1 and YENEEA for CDR2. Overall study outcomes, separate from this receptor: In a later analysis, HLA-associated TCR beta chains showed more clonal expansion and lower generation probabilities than non-associated chains that were equally common. Correlated functional status among segregating V segments might be attributable to linkage disequilibrium, but an unknown experimental factor could not be ruled out. According to a later analysis, parvovirus B19, influenza, CMV and Epstein-Barr virus appeared linked to several top co-occurrence clusters. Sequencing depth was assumed to be roughly uniform across donors in the presence/absence analyses, though that assumption may not hold. In a later analysis, 15,000 to 20,000 TCR beta sequences were associated with specific HLA alleles at a false discovery rate of 0.05. While some public TCRs were present in many individuals, most TCR sequences turned up only very rarely across donors. HLA typing was unavailable for some donors at each locus, so association tests used only the typed subset. The study gave a list of roughly 150 TCR beta chains associated with cytomegalovirus. The authors suggested that the approach could potentially be extended to other disease states and immunological phenotypes. In an earlier analysis of some 640 of the donors, most TCR beta V segments were observed in productive rearrangements about 90% or about 30% of the time, broadly matching IMGT annotations. Only TCR beta chains were sequenced in this cohort, and the absence of alpha or paired-chain data limited detectable features. A further reported finding was that TCR beta sequences accurately predicted the HLA-A and HLA-B alleles for most subjects in the first cohort. Cytomegalovirus status was reported to be diagnosed by the classifier with high specificity and sensitivity in both the original and validation cohorts. A later analysis found that most CMV-associated TCR beta chains appeared HLA-restricted, with HLA associations seemingly driven largely by CMV exposure. A later genetic analysis reported fewer N-insertions in productive TCRs among donors in an Asian-associated ancestry cluster than the 666-donor mean. Immune exposure information for the cohort was limited to CMV serostatus. In a later genetic analysis, a missense DCLRE1C variant was associated with V-gene and J-gene trimming of TCR beta chains, and the association was replicated in an independent cohort. A cluster of highly shared sequence variants was judged likely to represent a technical artifact of the sequencing pipeline. When HLA alleles, especially DR and DQ, strongly co-occurred, attributing TCR associations to individual alleles was difficult. Because the 87-base-pair reads could not distinguish some IMGT-functional V segments, including TRBV6-2 and TRBV6-3, those segments were excluded. Because counts were too low, seventeen rarely observed V segments, including chromosome 9 orphons, were left out of the earlier analysis of 587 of the donors. A later analysis found that TCR association rates varied across HLA loci, with DRB1 alleles showing the most associated TCRs and HLA-C alleles the fewest. In vitro tests confirmed that three of the cytomegalovirus-associated TCR beta chains recognize cytomegalovirus antigens.

A remark on this clone: The clone's antigen remains unknown. No much larger clone is present one base from it, and per-base qualities are unavailable.

The chain employs TRBV11-3 and TRBJ2-5, with TRBD2 identical over 14 junction bases. The source material was PBMCs. This receptor was obtained from a man under 40 in good health and CMV-seropositive. CDR3 loop: CASSSGLAGVGETQYF. The DNA sequence is as follows: TGTGCCAGCAGCTCGGGACTAGCGGGGGTAGGAGAGACCCAGTACTTC.